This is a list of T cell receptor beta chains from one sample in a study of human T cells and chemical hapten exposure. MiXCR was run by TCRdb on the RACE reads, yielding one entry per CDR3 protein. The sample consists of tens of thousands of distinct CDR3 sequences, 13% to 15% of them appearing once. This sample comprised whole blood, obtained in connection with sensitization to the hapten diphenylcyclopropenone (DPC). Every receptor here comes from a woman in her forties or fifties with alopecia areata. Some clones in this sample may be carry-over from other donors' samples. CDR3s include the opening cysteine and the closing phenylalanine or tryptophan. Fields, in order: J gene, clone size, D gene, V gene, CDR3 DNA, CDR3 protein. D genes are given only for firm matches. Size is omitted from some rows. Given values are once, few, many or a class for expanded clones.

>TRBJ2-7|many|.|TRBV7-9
TGTGCCAGCAGCCAGGGTGTCACAGGATACGAGCAGTACTTC
CASSQGVTGYEQYF
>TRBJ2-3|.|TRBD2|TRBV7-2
TGTGCCAGCAGCTTAAGCGGGAGAACAGATACGCAGTATTTT
CASSLSGRTDTQYF
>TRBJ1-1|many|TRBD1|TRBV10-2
TGCGCCAGCAGGGGACAGGGGGCTGAAGCTTTCTTT
CASRGQGAEAFF
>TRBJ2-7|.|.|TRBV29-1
TGCAGCGTTGATTCTGGGGAAACCTACGAGCAGTACTTC
CSVDSGETYEQYF
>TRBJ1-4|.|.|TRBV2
TGTGCCAGCAGTGAAGCCCGGGCAACTAATGAAAAACTGTTTTTT
CASSEARATNEKLFF
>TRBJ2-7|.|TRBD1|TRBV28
TGTGCCAGCAGTTCGCCCACCGGGACAGAATATTTC
CASSSPTGTEYF
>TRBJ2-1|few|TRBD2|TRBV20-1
TGCAGTGCTAGACCGGCTAGCGGGAGATCCTACAATGAGCAGTTCTTC
CSARPASGRSYNEQFF
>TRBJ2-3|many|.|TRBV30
TGTGCCTGGAGGCTACAGGGTTCCGCAGATACGCAGTATTTT
CAWRLQGSADTQYF
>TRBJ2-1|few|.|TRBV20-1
TGCAGTGCTAGGGACGGACGGTCCCTTAATGAGCAGTTCTTC
CSARDGRSLNEQFF
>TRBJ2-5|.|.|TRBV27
TGTGCCAGCAGTACGACTCCAAATCTCGAGGAGACCCAGTACTTC
CASSTTPNLEETQYF
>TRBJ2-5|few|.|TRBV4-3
TGCGCCAGCAGCCAAGACCAGGGGAAGACCCAGTACTTC
CASSQDQGKTQYF
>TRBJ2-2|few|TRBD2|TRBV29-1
TGCAGCGTTGGGATAGCGGGAGTGTCCGGGGAGCTGTTTTTT
CSVGIAGVSGELFF
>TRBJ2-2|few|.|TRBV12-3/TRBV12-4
TGTGCCAGCAGGTCCGGGAACACCGGGGAGCTGTTTTTT
CASRSGNTGELFF
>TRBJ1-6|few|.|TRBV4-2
TGTGCCAGCAGCCAAGATCAAAACACTCGCTGGGGGAATTCACCCCTCCACTTT
CASSQDQNTRWGNSPLHF
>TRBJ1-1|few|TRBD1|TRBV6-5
TGTGCCAGCAGCCAGGGGGCTTGGACTGAAGCTTTCTTT
CASSQGAWTEAFF
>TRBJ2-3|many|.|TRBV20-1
TGCAGTGCCCCGAGCGGGAGCACAGATACGCAGTATTTT
CSAPSGSTDTQYF
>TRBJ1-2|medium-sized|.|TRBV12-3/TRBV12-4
TGTGCCAGCAGCAATGGAGGGGTAATGGGTGGCTACACCTTC
CASSNGGVMGGYTF
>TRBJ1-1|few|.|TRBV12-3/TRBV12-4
TGTGCCAGCAGTTTACGGGGACCTGAAGCTTTCTTT
CASSLRGPEAFF
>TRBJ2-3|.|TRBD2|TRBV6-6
TGTGCCAGCAGTTACCGTGCCGAGACTAGCTTTTTTGATACGCAGTATTTT
CASSYRAETSFFDTQYF
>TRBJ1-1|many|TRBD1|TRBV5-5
TGTGCCAGCAGCTTGTCGGGACAGCCGAACACTGAAGCTTTCTTT
CASSLSGQPNTEAFF
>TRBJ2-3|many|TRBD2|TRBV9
TGTGCCAGCAGCGTAGGGCCCAGCGGGAGTTCAGATACGCAGTATTTT
CASSVGPSGSSDTQYF
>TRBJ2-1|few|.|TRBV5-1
TGCGCCAGCAGCTTCCGGCGGGGTAATGAGCAGTTCTTC
CASSFRRGNEQFF